This T cell receptor (beta chain) is from a study of cytomegalovirus exposure and HLA in healthy donors. Use of 60 Vbeta and 13 Jbeta primers characterized the PCR. The protocol was immunoSEQ multiplex PCR, while the TCRdb copy is restricted to in-frame clones and leaves out a portion. The specimen's table records approximately 100,000 clones. Germline values: CDR1 SGHTA, CDR2 FQGNSA. The CDR3 loop spans 15 amino acids. V was clipped by 3 bases and J by 3 bases; unmatched bases: 8. The chain combines TRBV7-2 with TRBJ2-7; 7 bases agree with TRBD1. The sample comprised PBMCs. The origin of this receptor is a man between 45 and 60 years old in good health and CMV-seronegative. Here the CDR3 DNA reads TGTGCCAGCAGCTTGGGCCAGGGACAGTTCTACGAGCAGTACTTC. Residues: CASSLGQGQFYEQYF.